The T cell receptor beta chain under discussion was sequenced for a study of blood T cells in healthy people across ages. The germline V gene has CDR1 KGHSH and CDR2 LQKENI. The CDR3 covers 18 residues. PCR was performed a second time for about 7 to 12 cycles using a sample-barcoded 5' primer and a J-beta primer mix. Samples each returned at least 2.5 million CDR3-containing paired-end reads. TCRdb reprocessed the 5' RACE reads with MiXCR, giving one entry per CDR3 protein. There are about 930,000 distinct CDR3 sequences in the sample; just under 30% occur only once, and roughly a tenth lies in the top ten. Total RNA extraction produced at least 5 micrograms (per sample) for the study. These data are also associated with another study on T cells of mothers and their children. That source adds: The cDNA synthesis received all extracted RNA, at around 1.6 ug per 15 ul.

The chain recombines TRBV18 with TRBJ2-1; 13 bases match TRBD2. The J call may be mistaken, given a closer DNA end match to TRBJ2-7. The source of this sequence is a woman aged 40 to 50 in good health. The specimen sequenced was blood. CDR3 sequence: CASSPRTSGGSSYNEQYF. The DNA for the CDR3 is TGTGCCAGCTCACCACGGACTAGCGGGGGTAGCTCCTACAATGAGCAGTACTTC.